These T cell receptor beta chains were read from a single sample in a study of shared clonotypes between healthy human individuals. The repertoire was sequenced with immunoSEQ multiplex PCR; TCRdb's copy has only in-frame clones and lacks some. Here the sample spans more than 900,000 clones, around 82% being singletons. Sequencing was carried out using memory CD4+ T cells from PBMCs. The receptors shown here come from a man aged 18 to 30 in good health. Some clones in this sample may be carry-over from other donors' samples. CDR3s include the opening cysteine and the closing phenylalanine or tryptophan. The D gene is left open where the match is weak. Only some rows state a clone size, as once, few, many or a class for expanded clones.

D,V,size,J,CDR3,DNA
-,TRBV4-2,once,TRBJ1-1,CASSLGTLNTEAFF,TGTGCCAGCAGCCTCGGGACCCTGAACACTGAAGCTTTCTTT
TRBD1,TRBV19,-,TRBJ1-5,CASKYVGDRGNDQPQHF,TGTGCCAGTAAGTACGTGGGAGACAGGGGTAACGATCAGCCCCAGCATTTT
-,TRBV28,once,TRBJ1-2,CASSPRGRVYGYTF,TGTGCCAGCAGTCCAAGGGGCCGCGTCTATGGCTACACCTTC
-,TRBV2,few,TRBJ1-1,CASSTDSALEAFF,TGTGCCAGCAGTACGGACAGTGCTCTTGAAGCTTTCTTT
TRBD2,TRBV19,-,TRBJ2-3,CASSIIAGGGTDTQYF,TGTGCCAGTAGTATAATAGCGGGAGGGGGCACAGATACGCAGTATTTT
TRBD2,TRBV7-3,-,TRBJ2-3,CASSSSTSGRAGDTQYF,TGTGCCAGCAGCTCATCGACTAGCGGGAGGGCCGGGGATACGCAGTATTTT
TRBD2,TRBV2,-,TRBJ2-7,CASRNSGSSYEQYF,TGTGCCAGCAGGAATAGCGGGAGCTCCTACGAGCAGTACTTC
TRBD2,TRBV19,-,TRBJ2-4,CASSTPLAGIQYF,TGTGCCAGTAGTACCCCACTAGCGGGCATTCAGTACTTC
TRBD2,TRBV11-2,-,TRBJ2-3,CASSAGTSGRTDTQYF,TGTGCCAGCAGCGCTGGGACTAGCGGGAGAACAGATACGCAGTATTTT
-,TRBV10-3,many,TRBJ1-1,CAPRAPSMNTEAFF,TGTGCCCCCAGAGCTCCTTCTATGAACACTGAAGCTTTCTTT